What follows are 12 T cell receptor beta chains derived from one specimen sequenced in a study of T cells after yellow fever vaccination. MiXCR, run by TCRdb on the 5' RACE reads, gives a single entry per CDR3 protein. The repertoire holds about 500,000 distinct CDR3 sequences, about a sixth seen once, with roughly 17% in the top ten. This specimen was PBMCs, taken 4 to 6 days after the first yellow fever vaccination. The receptors here all came from a man between 18 and 35 years old who received the YFV17D yellow fever vaccine.

This clonotype was counted many times. The chain carries TRBV7-9 and TRBJ1-1; D gene unclear. Trimming removed 2 bases from V and 11 bases from J, with 12 bases in between. Germline V gene sequence: CDR1 SEHNR, CDR2 FQNEAQ (reference sequence). The length of the CDR3 is 12 residues. The CDR3, as DNA: TGTGCCAGCAGCTTATTGCGGGAGTTGGCTTTCTTT. Its translation is CASSLLRELAFF.

The sample holds a few counts of this clonotype. The V and J genes are TRBV5-6 and TRBJ1-5, with TRBD1 matching 8 bases. Per the germline V gene, CDR1 is SGHDT and CDR2 is YYEEEE. This CDR3 region has 14 residues. V was pared by 4 bases and J by 5 bases, with 5 bases of the junction left unmatched. For the CDR3, the DNA is TGTGCCAGCAGCACGGGGACAGGAGATCAGCCCCAGCATTTT. It codes for CASSTGTGDQPQHF.

The rearrangement uses TRBV12-3 or TRBV12-4 and TRBJ2-7, with a possible D match to TRBD1 (6 bases). The CDR3 sequence is 13 residues long. V dropped 6 bases and J dropped 3 bases, with 12 bases sitting between them. The chain's CDR3 is CASSLGTYYEQYV. CDR3 coding DNA: TGTGCCAGCAGCCTTGGGACATACTACGAGCAGTACGTC.

The V and J genes are TRBV20-1 and TRBJ1-2; D gene unclear. Per germline, CDR1 DFQATT and CDR2 SNEGSKA (reference sequence). The V and J ends lost 1 base and 1 base respectively, with 13 bases between them. There are 15 residues in the CDR3. The CDR3 protein is CSARVPVEFNYGYTF. The CDR3, as DNA: TGCAGTGCTAGAGTGCCAGTGGAGTTTAACTATGGCTACACCTTC.

The CDR3 is CASSQGIGGELFF. Here the CDR3 DNA reads TGCGCCAGCAGCCAAGGGATAGGCGGGGAGCTGTTTTTT. The chain uses TRBV4-3 and TRBJ2-2; no clear D. CDR3 length: 13 residues. From germline, CDR1 is LGHNA and CDR2 YSLEER. V was pared by 1 base and J by 7 bases, with 7 bases between.

The V gene is TRBV19, the J gene TRBJ2-2; a weak D match, TRBD1 (5 bases). The CDR3 length is 15 residues. CDR1 and CDR2 from the germline V gene are LNHDA and SQIVND (reference sequence). V lost 7 bases and J lost 6, with 18 bases in between. The CDR3 DNA follows: TGTGCCAGTAACGCTTTCAGGGTTTCTCCCGGGGAGCTGTTTTTT. Residues: CASNAFRVSPGELFF.

Only a few counts were recorded for this clonotype. The chain couples TRBV7-9 to TRBJ2-7; 9 nucleotides align to TRBD2. Trimming took 1 base from V and 4 from J; bases not matched to a gene: 5. The CDR3 has 15 residues. Germline CDR1 reads SEHNR; CDR2 reads FQNEAQ (reference sequence). For the CDR3, the DNA is TGTGCCAGCAGCTTAGTGCGGGGGGGAACGTACGAGCAGTACTTC. It specifies CASSLVRGGTYEQYF. Drawing the rest from reference TRBV7-9 and TRBJ2-7, the complete variable domain is DTGVSQNPRHKITKRGQNVTFRCDPISEHNRLYWYRQTLGQGPEFLTYFQNEAQLEKSRLLSDRFSAERPKGSFSTLEIQRTEQGDSAMYLCASSLVRGGTYEQYFGPGTRLTVT.

The V and J genes are TRBV18 and TRBJ2-2; D is unclear. Germline V gene lookup returns CDR1 KGHSH and CDR2 LQKENI. The V and J ends lost 2 bases and 0 bases respectively, with 7 bases between them. This CDR3 region has 15 residues. The CDR3, as DNA: TGTGCCAGCTCACCAGTAAACGCGAACACCGGGGAGCTGTTTTTT. Protein product: CASSPVNANTGELFF.

This chain links TRBV12-3 or TRBV12-4 with TRBJ1-2, with D possibly being TRBD1 (5 bases). V was clipped by 6 bases and J by 4 bases, with 12 bases between them. There are 13 residues in the CDR3. The CDR3 nucleotides are TGTGCCAGCAGAGAGACAGCTTTCTATGGCTACACCTTC. The encoded protein is CASRETAFYGYTF.

This clonotype was counted only a few times. This chain links TRBV30 with TRBJ2-5, with D perhaps matching TRBD2 (5 bases). V was shortened by 2 bases and J by 7 bases, with 14 bases between the two germline ends. There are 13 residues in the CDR3. Germline V lookup: CDR1 GTSNPN, CDR2 SVGIG (reference sequence). This CDR3 is CAWSSSLRGTQYF. The CDR3 DNA reads TGTGCCTGGAGTTCGTCTCTTCGGGGGACCCAGTACTTC.

This clonotype was found many times. V usage is TRBV5-1 and J usage is TRBJ2-3; unclear D gene. The CDR3 extends over 13 amino acids. Germline V CDR1 and CDR2: SGHRS, YFSETQ. The V and J ends lost 0 bases and 2 bases respectively, with 4 bases between them. The CDR3 DNA reads as TGCGCCAGCAGCTTGGTTCCCACAGATACGCAGTATTTT. It translates to CASSLVPTDTQYF.

This clonotype has ten or more counts. V and J are TRBV7-2 and TRBJ1-3; no definite D call. V was pared by 5 bases and J by 10 bases, with 9 bases between. This CDR3 is 11 amino acids long. Per the germline V gene, CDR1 is SGHTA and CDR2 is FQGNSA. In DNA, the CDR3 is TGTGCCAGCAGCACGGGTTTGACCATATATTTT. Protein: CASSTGLTIYF.